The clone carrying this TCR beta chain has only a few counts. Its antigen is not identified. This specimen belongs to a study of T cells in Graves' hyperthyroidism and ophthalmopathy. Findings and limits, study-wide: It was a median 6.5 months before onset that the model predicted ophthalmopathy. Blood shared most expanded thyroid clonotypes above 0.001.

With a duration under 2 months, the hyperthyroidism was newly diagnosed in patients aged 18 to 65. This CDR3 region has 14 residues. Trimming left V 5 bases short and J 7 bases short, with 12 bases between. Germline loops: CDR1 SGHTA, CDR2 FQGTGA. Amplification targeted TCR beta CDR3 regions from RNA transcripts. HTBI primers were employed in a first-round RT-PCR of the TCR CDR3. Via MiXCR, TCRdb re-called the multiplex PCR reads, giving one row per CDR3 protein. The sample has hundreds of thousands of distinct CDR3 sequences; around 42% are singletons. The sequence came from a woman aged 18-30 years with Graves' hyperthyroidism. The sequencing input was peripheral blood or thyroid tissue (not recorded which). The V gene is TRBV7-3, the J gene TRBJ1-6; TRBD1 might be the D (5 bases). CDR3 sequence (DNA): TGTGCCAGCAGCGCCCGTGACAGCAATTCACCCCTCCACTTT. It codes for CASSARDSNSPLHF.